This is a list of T cell receptor beta chains from one sample in a study of shared clonotypes between healthy human individuals. TCRdb's copy holds only in-frame clones and misses some; the assay was immunoSEQ multiplex PCR. The table shows 2 million to 2.5 million clones, with 92% occurring only once. Source material: naive CD4+ T cells from PBMCs. All receptors derive from a young man in good health. Some clones in this sample may be carry-over from other donors' samples. The CDR3 runs from the conserved cysteine through the conserved F or W. Fields, in order: J gene, V gene, CDR3 protein.

j_call: TRBJ1-1; v_call: TRBV19; cdr3_aa: CASKSGQLNTEAFF
j_call: TRBJ2-5; v_call: TRBV7-9; cdr3_aa: CASSLALASTETQYF
j_call: TRBJ2-7; v_call: TRBV5-6; cdr3_aa: CASSLGGVVAYEQYF
j_call: TRBJ2-3; v_call: TRBV2; cdr3_aa: CASSRTQSPDTQYF
j_call: TRBJ2-7; v_call: TRBV29-1; cdr3_aa: CSVMRGEEQYF
j_call: TRBJ1-2; v_call: TRBV4-1; cdr3_aa: CASSQPRGGLGGYTF
j_call: TRBJ1-1; v_call: TRBV20-1; cdr3_aa: CSARQEAFF
j_call: TRBJ2-1; v_call: TRBV11-2; cdr3_aa: CASSLIDGYNEQFF
j_call: TRBJ2-5; v_call: TRBV19; cdr3_aa: CASSRDRGKETQYF
j_call: TRBJ2-3; v_call: TRBV2; cdr3_aa: CASRARLAGSTDTQYF
j_call: TRBJ2-7; v_call: TRBV7-9; cdr3_aa: CASSPDTGTSGSSYEQYF
j_call: TRBJ2-4; v_call: TRBV5-1; cdr3_aa: CASSSGLAENIQYF
j_call: TRBJ1-4; v_call: TRBV28; cdr3_aa: CASSLGGEGGEKLFF
j_call: TRBJ2-1; v_call: TRBV5-1; cdr3_aa: CASMPFAGGYEQFF
j_call: TRBJ2-6; v_call: TRBV28; cdr3_aa: CASSSGASVSGANVLTF
j_call: TRBJ2-7; v_call: TRBV7-2; cdr3_aa: CASSSSGGLGYEQYF
j_call: TRBJ2-7; v_call: TRBV5-1; cdr3_aa: CASSLDVGSGFYEQYF
j_call: TRBJ1-5; v_call: TRBV7-9; cdr3_aa: CASSSRVGQPQHF
j_call: TRBJ1-2; v_call: TRBV11-2; cdr3_aa: CASSLTANNYGYTF
j_call: TRBJ2-2; v_call: TRBV5-4; cdr3_aa: CASSREVITGELFF
j_call: TRBJ2-7; v_call: TRBV27; cdr3_aa: CASSAETGVEQYF
j_call: TRBJ2-1; v_call: TRBV7-2; cdr3_aa: CASSAPGRLWGQFF
j_call: TRBJ2-7; v_call: TRBV29-1; cdr3_aa: CSIELGGKQYF
j_call: TRBJ2-3; v_call: TRBV6-5; cdr3_aa: CASSSGGRDNADTQYF
j_call: TRBJ2-7; v_call: TRBV28; cdr3_aa: CASSLVGGYYEQYF
j_call: TRBJ1-3; v_call: TRBV5-1; cdr3_aa: CASSLVQGGNTIYF
j_call: TRBJ1-2; v_call: TRBV5-1; cdr3_aa: CASSPTLGPPYGYTF
j_call: TRBJ2-2; v_call: TRBV4-2; cdr3_aa: CASSQEFRGLGLAGARDGELFF
j_call: TRBJ2-2; v_call: TRBV11-1; cdr3_aa: CASSLQTSGITGELFF
j_call: TRBJ2-7; v_call: TRBV28; cdr3_aa: CASSLAYEQYF
j_call: TRBJ2-1; v_call: TRBV29-1; cdr3_aa: CSVEGSSLAVNEQFF
j_call: TRBJ2-2; v_call: TRBV7-6; cdr3_aa: CASSLMGGAGVPGELFF
j_call: TRBJ1-1; v_call: TRBV11-2; cdr3_aa: CASSLELGHKISGAFF
j_call: TRBJ2-3; v_call: TRBV10-3; cdr3_aa: CAISRPPGTGRGDTQYF
j_call: TRBJ2-1; v_call: TRBV7-8; cdr3_aa: CASSDLGGEQFF
j_call: TRBJ1-2; v_call: TRBV14; cdr3_aa: CASSRETWTGAGYTF
j_call: TRBJ2-1; v_call: TRBV28; cdr3_aa: CASSLAGGRYNEQFF
j_call: TRBJ2-1; v_call: TRBV7-3; cdr3_aa: CASSLRRIIRPLGSSDASNEQFF
j_call: TRBJ1-2; v_call: TRBV2; cdr3_aa: CASTGERDRGWSDGYTF
j_call: TRBJ2-7; v_call: TRBV7-3; cdr3_aa: CASSLGGRAAYEQYF